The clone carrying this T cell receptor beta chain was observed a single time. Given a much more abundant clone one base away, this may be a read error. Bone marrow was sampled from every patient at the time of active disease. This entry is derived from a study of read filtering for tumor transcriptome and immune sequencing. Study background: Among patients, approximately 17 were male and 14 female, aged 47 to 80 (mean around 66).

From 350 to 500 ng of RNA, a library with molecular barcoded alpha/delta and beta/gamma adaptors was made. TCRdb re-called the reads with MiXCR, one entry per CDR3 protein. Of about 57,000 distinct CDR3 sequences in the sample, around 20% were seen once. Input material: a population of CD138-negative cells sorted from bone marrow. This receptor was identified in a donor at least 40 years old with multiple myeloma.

CDR3 protein: CSARKRWGLAADTQHF. For the CDR3, the DNA is TGCAGTGCTAGAAAGCGCTGGGGACTAGCTGCAGATACGCAGCATTTT. V and J are TRBV20-1 and TRBJ2-3, with D possibly matching TRBD1 (5 bases). The assigned J gene may be wrong: the sequence end matches TRBJ1-5 better. In germline, CDR1 is DFQATT, CDR2 SNEGSKA (reference sequence). CDR3 length equals 16 residues.